Listed here are 7 T cell receptor beta chains from one sample, sequenced in a study of blood T cell repertoires in COVID-19. Only in-frame clones appear in the TCRdb table, and some are missing; sequencing was by immunoSEQ multiplex PCR. The sample includes 350,000 to 500,000 clones, 70% to 90% seen only once; the top ten take 1.2% to 1.5%. The sequenced sample consisted of PBMCs or T cells enriched from blood (not recorded which). The receptors come from a woman younger than 35 who had been exposed to COVID-19.

The chain combines TRBV7-3 with TRBJ1-1, with D possibly matching TRBD1 (6 bases). Germline values: CDR1 SGHTA, CDR2 FQGTGA. V dropped 5 bases and J dropped 4 bases, with 11 bases sitting between them. There are 13 residues in the CDR3. The CDR3 DNA is TGTGCCAGCAGCGCGAACAGGGCCACTGAAGCTTTCTTT. It encodes CASSANRATEAFF. Variable domain in full (rest from reference TRBV7-3 and TRBJ1-1): GAGVSQTPSNKVTEKGKYVELRCDPISGHTALYWYRQSLGQGPEFLIYFQGTGAADDSGLPNDRFFAVRPEGSVSTLKIQRTERGDSAVYLCASSANRATEAFFGQGTRLTVV.

V usage is TRBV11-3 and J usage is TRBJ2-1; a weak D match, TRBD2 (5 bases). Trimming pared 0 bases from V and 0 bases from J, leaving 12 bases between. Per the germline V gene, CDR1 is SGHNT and CDR2 is YENEEA. This CDR3 has 17 residues. CDR3 in DNA: TGTGCCAGCAGCTTAGAGCCGGGGATCTACTCCTACAATGAGCAGTTCTTC. Its protein product is CASSLEPGIYSYNEQFF.

This clone was detected only once. This sequence joins TRBV5-6 and TRBJ1-2; a possible D gene is TRBD1 (5 bases). V lost 2 bases and J lost 7, with 18 bases in between. Germline V lookup: CDR1 SGHDT, CDR2 YYEEEE. The CDR3 consists of 15 residues. CDR3 bases: TGTGCCAGCAGCTTAGAGGGACTTCTGAGGGGTGGCTACACCTTC. This gives the protein CASSLEGLLRGGYTF.

Comments on this clone: This same CDR3 is encoded by further DNA sequences in the sample. J is TRBJ1-2 and V is TRBV27; 8 bases agree with TRBD1. The CDR3 has 14 residues. Per germline, CDR1 MNHEY and CDR2 SMNVEV (reference sequence). V was pared by 2 bases and J by 4 bases, with 3 bases of the junction left unmatched. This CDR3 reads CASSLQGAGYGYTF. CDR3 DNA sequence: TGTGCCAGCAGTTTACAGGGGGCCGGCTATGGCTACACCTTC.

V and J are TRBV14 and TRBJ2-1; TRBD2 agrees at 11 bases. J was trimmed by 3 bases and V by 2 bases; bases with no gene match: 3. Germline CDR1 and CDR2: SGHDN and FVKESK. CDR3 length: 16 residues. In nucleotides, the CDR3 is TGTGCCAGCAGCCAATACGGGACTAGCGGCTACAATGAGCAGTTCTTC. Its protein product is CASSQYGTSGYNEQFF.

Concerning this clone: This specimen includes other DNA sequences encoding the same CDR3. V gene TRBV5-6 combines with J gene TRBJ1-5; 11 bases are a match to TRBD1. This CDR3 spans 15 amino acids. Germline CDR1 SGHDT, CDR2 YYEEEE. The J segment lost 7 bases and the V segment lost 4 bases, leaving 7 bases of the junction unmatched. Here the CDR3 DNA reads TGTGCCAGCAGCCTTCGGGACAGGGGGAACCAGCCCCAGCATTTT. Translating it yields CASSLRDRGNQPQHF.

The CDR3 is CSSTVRSQQYF. The DNA of the CDR3 is TGCAGTTCTACCGTTCGGTCTCAGCAGTACTTC. The chain combines TRBV20-1 with TRBJ2-7, with D unclear. With 8 bases removed from V and 8 bases from J, the gap between germline ends came to 16 bases. CDR3 length: 11 amino acids. Germline loops: CDR1 DFQATT, CDR2 SNEGSKA (reference sequence).